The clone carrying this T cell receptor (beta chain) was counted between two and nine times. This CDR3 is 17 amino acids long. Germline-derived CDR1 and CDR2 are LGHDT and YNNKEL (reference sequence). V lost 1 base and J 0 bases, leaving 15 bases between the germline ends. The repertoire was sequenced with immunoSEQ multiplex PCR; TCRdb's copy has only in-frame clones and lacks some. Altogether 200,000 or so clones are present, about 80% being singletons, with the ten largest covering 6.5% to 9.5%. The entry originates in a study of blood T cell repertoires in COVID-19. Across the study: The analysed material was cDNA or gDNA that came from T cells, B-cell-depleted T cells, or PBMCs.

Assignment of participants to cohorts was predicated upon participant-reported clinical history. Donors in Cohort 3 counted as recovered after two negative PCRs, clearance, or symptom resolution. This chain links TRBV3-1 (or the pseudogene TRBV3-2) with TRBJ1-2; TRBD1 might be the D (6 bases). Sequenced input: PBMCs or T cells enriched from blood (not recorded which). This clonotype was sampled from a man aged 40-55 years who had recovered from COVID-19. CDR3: CASSQGFNAGANYGYTF. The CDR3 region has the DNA TGTGCCAGCAGCCAAGGCTTTAATGCAGGGGCTAACTATGGCTACACCTTC.